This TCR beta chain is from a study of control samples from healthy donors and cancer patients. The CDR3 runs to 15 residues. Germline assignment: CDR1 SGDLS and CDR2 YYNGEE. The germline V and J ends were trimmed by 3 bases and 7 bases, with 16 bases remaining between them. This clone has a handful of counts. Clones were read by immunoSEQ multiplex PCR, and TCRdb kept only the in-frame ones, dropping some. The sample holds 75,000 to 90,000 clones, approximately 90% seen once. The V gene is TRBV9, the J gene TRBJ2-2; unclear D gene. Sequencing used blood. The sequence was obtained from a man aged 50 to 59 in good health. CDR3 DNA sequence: TGTGCCAGCAGCGCAACTTCAGGTTCGGGCGGGGAGCTGTTTTTT. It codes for CASSATSGSGGELFF.